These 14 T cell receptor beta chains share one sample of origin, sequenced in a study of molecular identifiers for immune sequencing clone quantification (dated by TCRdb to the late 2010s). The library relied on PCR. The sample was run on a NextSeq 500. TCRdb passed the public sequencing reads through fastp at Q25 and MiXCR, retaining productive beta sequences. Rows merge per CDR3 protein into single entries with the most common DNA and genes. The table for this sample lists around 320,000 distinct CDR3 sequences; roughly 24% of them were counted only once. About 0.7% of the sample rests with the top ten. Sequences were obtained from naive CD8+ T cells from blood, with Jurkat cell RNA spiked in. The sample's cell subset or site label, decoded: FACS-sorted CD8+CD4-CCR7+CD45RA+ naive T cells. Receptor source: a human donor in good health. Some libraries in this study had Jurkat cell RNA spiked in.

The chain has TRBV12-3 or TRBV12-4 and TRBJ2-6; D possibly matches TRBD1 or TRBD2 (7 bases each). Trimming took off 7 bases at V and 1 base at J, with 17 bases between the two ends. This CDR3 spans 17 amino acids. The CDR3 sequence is CASIQGGLGSGANVLTF. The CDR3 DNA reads TGTGCCAGCATCCAGGGGGGGTTAGGGTCTGGGGCCAACGTCCTGACTTTC.

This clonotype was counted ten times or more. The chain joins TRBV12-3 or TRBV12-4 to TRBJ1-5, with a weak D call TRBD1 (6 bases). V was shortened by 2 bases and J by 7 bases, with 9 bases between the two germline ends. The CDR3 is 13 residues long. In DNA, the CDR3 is TGTGCCAGCAGTTTACCAGGGGAACAGCCCCAGCATTTT. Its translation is CASSLPGEQPQHF.

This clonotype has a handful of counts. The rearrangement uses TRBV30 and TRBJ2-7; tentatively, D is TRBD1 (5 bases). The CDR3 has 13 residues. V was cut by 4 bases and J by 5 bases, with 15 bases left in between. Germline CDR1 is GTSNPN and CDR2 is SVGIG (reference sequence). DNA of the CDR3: TGTGCCTGGACCCTAGGGGCCTCGGACGAGCAGTACTTC. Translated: CAWTLGASDEQYF.

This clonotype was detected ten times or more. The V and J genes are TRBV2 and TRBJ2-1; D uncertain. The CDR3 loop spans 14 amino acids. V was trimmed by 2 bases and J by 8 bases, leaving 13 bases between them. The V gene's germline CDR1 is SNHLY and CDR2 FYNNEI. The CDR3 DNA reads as TGTGCCAGCAGTGAAATGGCCCCCGCGGATGAGCAGTTCTTC. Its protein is CASSEMAPADEQFF.

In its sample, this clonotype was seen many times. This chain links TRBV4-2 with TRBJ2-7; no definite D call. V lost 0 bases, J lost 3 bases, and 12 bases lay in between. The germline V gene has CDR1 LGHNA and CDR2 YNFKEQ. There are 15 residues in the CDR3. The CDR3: CASSQEMSANYEQYF. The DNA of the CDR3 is TGTGCCAGCAGCCAAGAGATGAGTGCGAACTACGAGCAGTACTTC.

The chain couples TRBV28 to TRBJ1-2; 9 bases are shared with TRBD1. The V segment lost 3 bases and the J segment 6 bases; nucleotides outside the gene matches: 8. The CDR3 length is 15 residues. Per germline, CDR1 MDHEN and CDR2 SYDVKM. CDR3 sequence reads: CASSFPSTGGNGYTF. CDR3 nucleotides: TGTGCCAGCAGTTTCCCCTCGACAGGGGGTAATGGCTACACCTTC.

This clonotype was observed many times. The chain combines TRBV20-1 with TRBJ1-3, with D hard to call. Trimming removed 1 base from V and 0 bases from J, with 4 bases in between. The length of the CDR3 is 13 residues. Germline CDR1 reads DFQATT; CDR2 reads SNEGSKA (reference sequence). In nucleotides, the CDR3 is TGCAGTGCTAGAGGCACCTCTGGAAACACCATATATTTT. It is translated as CSARGTSGNTIYF.

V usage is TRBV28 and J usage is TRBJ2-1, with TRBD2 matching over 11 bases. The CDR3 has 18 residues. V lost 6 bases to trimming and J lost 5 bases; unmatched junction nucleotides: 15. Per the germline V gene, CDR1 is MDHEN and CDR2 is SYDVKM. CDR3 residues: CASSGTSGLTGVNNEQFF. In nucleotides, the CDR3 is TGTGCCAGCAGCGGGACTAGCGGACTGACGGGCGTTAACAATGAGCAGTTCTTC.

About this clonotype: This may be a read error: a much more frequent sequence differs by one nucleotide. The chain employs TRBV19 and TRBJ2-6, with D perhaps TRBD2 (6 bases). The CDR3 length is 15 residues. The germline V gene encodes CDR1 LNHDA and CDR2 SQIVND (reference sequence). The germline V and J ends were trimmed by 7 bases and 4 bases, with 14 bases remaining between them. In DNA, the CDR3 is TGTGCCAGTATCTGGGGACTGGCAGGGGCCAACGTCCTGACTTTC. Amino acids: CASIWGLAGANVLTF.

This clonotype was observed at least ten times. The CDR3 DNA follows: TGTGCCAGCAGTTTGGGACAGGCGTGGCAGCCCCAGCATTTT. This translates into CASSLGQAWQPQHF. The genes are TRBV6-5 and TRBJ1-5, with 8 bases identical to TRBD1. Germline CDR1 MNHEY, CDR2 SVGAGI. The CDR3 loop spans 14 amino acids. J gave up 7 bases and V 4 bases, and 6 bases lay outside the gene matches.

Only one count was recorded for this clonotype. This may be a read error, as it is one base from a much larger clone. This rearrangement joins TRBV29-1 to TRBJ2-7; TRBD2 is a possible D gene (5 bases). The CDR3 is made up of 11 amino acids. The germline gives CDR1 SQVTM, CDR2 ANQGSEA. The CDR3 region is CSVEDSGTPPF. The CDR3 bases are TGCAGCGTTGAAGACAGCGGAACCCCCCCCTTC.

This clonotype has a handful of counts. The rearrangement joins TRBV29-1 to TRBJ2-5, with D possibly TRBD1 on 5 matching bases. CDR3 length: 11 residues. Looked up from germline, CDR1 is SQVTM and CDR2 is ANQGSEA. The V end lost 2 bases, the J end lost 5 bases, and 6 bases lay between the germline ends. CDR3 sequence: CSVEQGETQYF. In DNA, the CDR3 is TGCAGCGTTGAACAGGGCGAGACCCAGTACTTC.

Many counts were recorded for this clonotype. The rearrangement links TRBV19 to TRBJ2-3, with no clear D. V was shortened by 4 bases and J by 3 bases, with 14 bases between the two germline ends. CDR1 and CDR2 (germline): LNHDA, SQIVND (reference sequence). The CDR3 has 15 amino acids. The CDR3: CASSTSPIATDTQYF. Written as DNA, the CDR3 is TGTGCCAGTAGTACCTCACCGATAGCTACAGATACGCAGTATTTT. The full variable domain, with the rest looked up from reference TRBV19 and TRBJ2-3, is DGGITQSPKYLFRKEGQNVTLSCEQNLNHDAMYWYRQDPGQGLRLIYYSQIVNDFQKGDIAEGYSVSREKKESFPLTVTSAQKNPTAFYLCASSTSPIATDTQYFGPGTRLTVL.

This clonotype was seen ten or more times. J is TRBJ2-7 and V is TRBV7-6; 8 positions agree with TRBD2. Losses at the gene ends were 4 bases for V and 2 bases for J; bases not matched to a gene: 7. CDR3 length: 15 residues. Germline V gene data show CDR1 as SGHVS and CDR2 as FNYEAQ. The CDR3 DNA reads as TGTGCCAGCAGCTCCGGGGGACTAGACCCCTACGAGCAGTACTTC. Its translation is CASSSGGLDPYEQYF.